What follows are 9 T cell receptor beta chains derived from one specimen sequenced in a study of blood T cell repertoires in COVID-19. Sequencing was performed with immunoSEQ multiplex PCR; in TCRdb, only in-frame clones are kept and a portion is missing. This sample has about 130,000 clones, with about 83% found just once. The sequencing sample was made of peripheral blood. These receptors originate from a human donor in a cohort sampled during active COVID-19.

The J gene is TRBJ1-1, the V gene TRBV5-1; D possibly corresponds to TRBD1 (6 bases). Per germline, CDR1 SGHRS and CDR2 YFSETQ. The CDR3 consists of 15 residues. Between the trimmed V and J ends, which lost 3 bases and 1 base, there was a span of 13 bases. CDR3 sequence: CASSWDVGANTEAFF. The DNA for the CDR3 is TGCGCCAGCAGCTGGGACGTGGGGGCGAACACTGAAGCTTTCTTT.

This clone was observed once. This sequence joins TRBV7-9 and TRBJ2-1; no reliable D call. Germline CDR1 SEHNR, CDR2 FQNEAQ (reference sequence). V dropped 6 bases and J dropped 1 base, with 10 bases sitting between them. The CDR3 runs 14 residues. The CDR3 reads CASRSAASYNEQFF. The CDR3 coding sequence is TGTGCCAGCAGGTCGGCGGCTTCCTACAATGAGCAGTTCTTC.

The rearrangement joins TRBV5-6 to TRBJ1-4, with 7 bases matching TRBD1. The J segment lost 4 bases and the V segment lost 1 base, leaving 10 bases of the junction unmatched. CDR1 is SGHDT and CDR2 is YYEEEE in the germline V gene. CDR3 size: 17 residues. The CDR3 reads CASSLFLGGQRNEKLFF. The CDR3 DNA is TGTGCCAGCAGCTTGTTCCTAGGGGGACAGCGTAATGAAAAACTGTTTTTT.

V usage is TRBV19 and J usage is TRBJ2-7, with 8 bases lining up with TRBD1. The CDR3 extends over 14 amino acids. Losses at the gene ends were 6 bases for V and 2 bases for J; bases not matched to a gene: 6. Germline loops: CDR1 LNHDA, CDR2 SQIVND (reference sequence). CDR3 DNA: TGTGCCAGTAGCGTCGGACAGGGACCCTACGAGCAGTACTTC. This gives the protein CASSVGQGPYEQYF.

The chain employs TRBV19 and TRBJ2-3, with 10 nucleotides matching TRBD2. CDR1 and CDR2 from the germline V gene are LNHDA and SQIVND (reference sequence). J lost 0 bases, V lost 7 bases, and 4 bases had no gene match. The CDR3 is made up of 15 amino acids. The CDR3 coding sequence is TGTGCCAGTATGGTAGCGGGGGGAAGCACAGATACGCAGTATTTT. Encoded protein: CASMVAGGSTDTQYF.

The V gene is TRBV28, the J gene TRBJ2-4; 9 bases fit TRBD1. The CDR3 runs to 14 residues. V was pared by 6 bases and J by 15 bases, with 15 bases of the junction left unmatched. Germline V gene sequence: CDR1 MDHEN, CDR2 SYDVKM. The CDR3 DNA reads as TGTGCCAGCAGCTCCCGGGACAGGGCAAGAAGGCGGTACTTC. Protein product: CASSSRDRARRRYF.

The chain recombines TRBV6-6 with TRBJ2-7, with 10 bases identical to TRBD1. The CDR3 has 15 amino acids. After removal of 6 bases from V and 2 bases from J, the junction contained 7 bases not matched to a gene. The germline V gene has CDR1 MNHNY and CDR2 SVGAGI (reference sequence). CDR3 region: CASSPLGTGAYEQYF. The CDR3, as DNA: TGTGCCAGCAGCCCCTTAGGGACAGGGGCCTACGAGCAGTACTTC.

The V call is TRBV6-6, the J call TRBJ1-5; 9 bases agree with TRBD1. V shed 6 bases and J 1 base; nucleotides not matched to a gene: 4. Germline V lookup: CDR1 MNHNY, CDR2 SVGAGI (reference sequence). The CDR3 runs 15 residues. The CDR3 bases are TGTGCCAGCAGCTGGGGGACAGGGAGCAATCAGCCCCAGCATTTT. Protein sequence: CASSWGTGSNQPQHF.

The chain combines TRBV6-1 with TRBJ1-5; possible D gene TRBD1, 6 bases. The CDR3 runs 16 residues. V lost 4 bases and J lost 3, with 16 bases in between. Germline assignment: CDR1 MNHNS and CDR2 SASEGT. The CDR3 DNA follows: TGTGCCAGCAGTGCAGGGGCCATCATTATCAATCAGCCCCAGCATTTT. This encodes CASSAGAIIINQPQHF.